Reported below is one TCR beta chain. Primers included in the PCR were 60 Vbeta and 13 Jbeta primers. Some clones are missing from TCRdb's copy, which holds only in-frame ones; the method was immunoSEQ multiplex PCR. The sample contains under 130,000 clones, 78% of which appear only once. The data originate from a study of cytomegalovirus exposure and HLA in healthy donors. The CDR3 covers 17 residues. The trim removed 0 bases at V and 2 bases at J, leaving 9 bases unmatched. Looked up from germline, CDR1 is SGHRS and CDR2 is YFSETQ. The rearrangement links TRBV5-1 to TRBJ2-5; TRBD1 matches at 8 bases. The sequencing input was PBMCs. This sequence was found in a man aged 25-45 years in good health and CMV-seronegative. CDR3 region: CASSLALGQGIQETQYF. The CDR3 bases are TGCGCCAGCAGCTTGGCCTTAGGACAGGGCATTCAAGAGACCCAGTACTTC.